The T cell receptor beta chain described here comes from a study of blood T cells in healthy people across ages. Samples each yielded at least 6 micrograms of total RNA. Then a second PCR, running about 7 to 11 cycles, was carried out with a sample-barcoded 5' primer and a J-beta primer mix. Carrying 12 random nucleotides, a template-switch adaptor labeled each individual cDNA molecule. TCRdb analysed the 5' RACE reads with MiXCR anew, one entry per CDR3 protein. The sample lists around 850,000 distinct CDR3 sequences, roughly 34% occurring once. Germline CDR1 reads SGHKS; CDR2 reads YYEKEE (reference sequence). Trimming pared 4 bases from V and 4 bases from J, leaving 17 bases between. The CDR3 has 16 residues.

Material for sequencing was blood. The receptor was derived from a man between 18 and 29 years old in good health. The chain combines TRBV5-5 with TRBJ2-2; the D gene is possibly TRBD1 (6 bases). The CDR3 protein is CASSAGTSRVTGELFF. The CDR3, as DNA: TGTGCCAGCAGCGCTGGGACATCGCGGGTCACCGGGGAGCTGTTTTTT. The entire variable domain, with the rest obtained from reference TRBV5-5 and TRBJ2-2, is as follows: DAGVTQSPTHLIKTRGQQVTLRCSPISGHKSVSWYQQVLGQGPQFIFQYYEKEERGRGNFPDRFSARQFPNYSSELNVNALLLGDSALYLCASSAGTSRVTGELFFGEGSRLTVL.